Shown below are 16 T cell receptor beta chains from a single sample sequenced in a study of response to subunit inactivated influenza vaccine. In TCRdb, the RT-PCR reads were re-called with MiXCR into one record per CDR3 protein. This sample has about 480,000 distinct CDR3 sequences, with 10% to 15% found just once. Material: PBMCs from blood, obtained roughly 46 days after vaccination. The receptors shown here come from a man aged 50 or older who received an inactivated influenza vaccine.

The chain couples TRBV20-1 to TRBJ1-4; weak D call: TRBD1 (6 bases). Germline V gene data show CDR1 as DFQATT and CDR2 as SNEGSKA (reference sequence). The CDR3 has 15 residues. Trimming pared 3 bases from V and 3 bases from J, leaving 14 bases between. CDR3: CSARGWGPANEKLFF. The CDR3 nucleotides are TGCAGTGCTAGGGGGTGGGGGCCCGCTAATGAAAAACTGTTTTTT.

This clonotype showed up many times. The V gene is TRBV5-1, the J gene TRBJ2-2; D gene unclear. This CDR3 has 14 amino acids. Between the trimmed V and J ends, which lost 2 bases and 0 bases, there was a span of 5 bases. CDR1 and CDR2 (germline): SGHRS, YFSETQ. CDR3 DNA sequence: TGCGCCAGCAGCTTTGATCCGAACACCGGGGAGCTGTTTTTT. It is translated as CASSFDPNTGELFF.

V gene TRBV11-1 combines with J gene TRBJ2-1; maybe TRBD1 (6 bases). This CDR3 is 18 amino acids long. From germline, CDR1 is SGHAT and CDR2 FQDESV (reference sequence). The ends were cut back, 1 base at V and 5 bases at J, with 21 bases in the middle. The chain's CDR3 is CASSLDPYRVGTDNEQFF. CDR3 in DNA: TGTGCCAGCAGCTTAGACCCCTACAGGGTAGGAACGGACAATGAGCAGTTCTTC.

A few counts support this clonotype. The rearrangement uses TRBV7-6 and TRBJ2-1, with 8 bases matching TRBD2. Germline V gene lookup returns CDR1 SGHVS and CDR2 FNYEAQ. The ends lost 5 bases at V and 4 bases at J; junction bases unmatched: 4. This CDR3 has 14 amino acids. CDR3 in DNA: TGTGCCAGCAGCGCGGGGGGACCATACAATGAGCAGTTCTTC. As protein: CASSAGGPYNEQFF. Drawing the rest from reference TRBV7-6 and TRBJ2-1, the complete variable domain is GAGVSQSPRYKVTKRGQDVALRCDPISGHVSLYWYRQALGQGPEFLTYFNYEAQQDKSGLPNDRFSAERPEGSISTLTIQRTEQRDSAMYRCASSAGGPYNEQFFGPGTRLTVL.

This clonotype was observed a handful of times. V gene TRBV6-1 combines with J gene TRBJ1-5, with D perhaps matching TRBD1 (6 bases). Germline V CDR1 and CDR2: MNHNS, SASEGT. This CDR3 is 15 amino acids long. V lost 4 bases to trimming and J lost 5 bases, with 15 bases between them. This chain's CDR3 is CASSVSQGGYQPQHF. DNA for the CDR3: TGTGCCAGCAGTGTATCACAGGGTGGGTATCAGCCCCAGCATTTT.

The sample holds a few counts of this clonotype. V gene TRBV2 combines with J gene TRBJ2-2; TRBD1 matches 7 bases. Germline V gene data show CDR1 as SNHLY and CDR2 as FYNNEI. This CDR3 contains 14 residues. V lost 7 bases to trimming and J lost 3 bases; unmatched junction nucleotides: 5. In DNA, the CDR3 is TGTGCCAGCAAAAGACAGGGTGACACCGGGGAGCTGTTTTTT. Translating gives CASKRQGDTGELFF.

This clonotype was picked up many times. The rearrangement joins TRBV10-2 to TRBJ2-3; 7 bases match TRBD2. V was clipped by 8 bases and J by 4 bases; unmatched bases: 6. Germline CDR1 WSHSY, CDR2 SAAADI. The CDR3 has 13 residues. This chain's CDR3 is CASSGGGADTQYF. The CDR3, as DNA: TGCGCCAGCTCGGGGGGAGGGGCAGATACGCAGTATTTT.

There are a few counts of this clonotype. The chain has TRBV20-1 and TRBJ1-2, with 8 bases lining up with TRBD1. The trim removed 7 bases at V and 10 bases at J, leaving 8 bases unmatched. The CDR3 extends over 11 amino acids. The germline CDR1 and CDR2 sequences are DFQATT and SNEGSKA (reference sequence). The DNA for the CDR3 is TGCAGTGTACCCGGACAGGGAATCTACACCTTC. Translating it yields CSVPGQGIYTF.

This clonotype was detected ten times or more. The CDR3 region has the DNA TGCGCCAGCAGCTTGGCTTTAAACAGTGTCTCTGGGGCCAACGTCCTGACTTTC. Amino acid sequence: CASSLALNSVSGANVLTF. This chain links TRBV5-1 with TRBJ2-6; D not resolved. The CDR3 length is 18 residues. V was trimmed by 0 bases and J by 0 bases, leaving 13 bases between them. Germline assignment: CDR1 SGHRS and CDR2 YFSETQ.

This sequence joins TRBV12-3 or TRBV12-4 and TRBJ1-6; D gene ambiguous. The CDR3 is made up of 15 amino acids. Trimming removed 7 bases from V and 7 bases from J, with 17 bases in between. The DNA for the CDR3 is TGTGCCAGCAAACCGACCGGGCGTCAGAATTCACCCCTCCACTTT. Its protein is CASKPTGRQNSPLHF.

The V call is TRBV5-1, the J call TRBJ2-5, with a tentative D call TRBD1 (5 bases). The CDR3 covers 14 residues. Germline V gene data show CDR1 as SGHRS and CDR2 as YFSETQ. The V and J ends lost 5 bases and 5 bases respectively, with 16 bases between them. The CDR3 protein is CASRKGLGWETQYF. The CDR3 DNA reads TGCGCCAGCAGAAAGGGGCTCGGTTGGGAGACCCAGTACTTC.

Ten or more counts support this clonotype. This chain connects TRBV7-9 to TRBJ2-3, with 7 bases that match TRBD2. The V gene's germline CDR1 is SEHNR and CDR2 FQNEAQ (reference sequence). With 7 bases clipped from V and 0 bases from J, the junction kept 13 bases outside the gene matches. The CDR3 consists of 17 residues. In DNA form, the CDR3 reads TGTGCCAGCACCCTATCCGGCGGACTAGTGAGCACAGATACGCAGTATTTT. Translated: CASTLSGGLVSTDTQYF.

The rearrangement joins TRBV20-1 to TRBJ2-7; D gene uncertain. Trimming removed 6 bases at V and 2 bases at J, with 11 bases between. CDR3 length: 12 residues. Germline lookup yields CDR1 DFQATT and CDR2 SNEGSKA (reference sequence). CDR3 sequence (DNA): TGCAGTGCCCCGACGGTGGCCTACGAGCAGTACTTC. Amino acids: CSAPTVAYEQYF.

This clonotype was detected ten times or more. The CDR3 loop is CAIKGGETQYF. CDR3 bases: TGTGCCATCAAAGGCGGAGAGACCCAGTACTTC. This chain uses TRBV10-3 with TRBJ2-5; no firm D call. V lost 7 bases and J lost 4, with 7 bases in between. Germline values: CDR1 ENHRY, CDR2 SYGVKD. This CDR3 has 11 residues.

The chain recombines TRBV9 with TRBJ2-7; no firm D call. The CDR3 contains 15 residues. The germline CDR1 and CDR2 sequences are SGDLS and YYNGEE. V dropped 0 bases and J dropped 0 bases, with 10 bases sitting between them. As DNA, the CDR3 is TGTGCCAGCAGCGTAGGACACCGTAGCTCCTACGAGCAGTACTTC. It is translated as CASSVGHRSSYEQYF. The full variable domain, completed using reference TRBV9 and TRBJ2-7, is DSGVTQTPKHLITATGQRVTLRCSPRSGDLSVYWYQQSLDQGLQFLIQYYNGEERAKGNILERFSAQQFPDLHSELNLSSLELGDSALYFCASSVGHRSSYEQYFGPGTRLTVT.

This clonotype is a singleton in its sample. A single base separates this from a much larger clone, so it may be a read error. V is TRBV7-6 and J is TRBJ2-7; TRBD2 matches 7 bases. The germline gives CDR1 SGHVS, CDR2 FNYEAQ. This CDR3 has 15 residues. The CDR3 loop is CASSLTGDPAGEHYF. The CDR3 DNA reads TGTGCCAGCAGCTTAACCGGGGACCCTGCGGGAGAGCACTACTTC.